This T cell receptor beta chain was sequenced in a study of OX40 agonist ivuxolimab in advanced cancers. About this clone: The target antigen is unknown.

Only in-frame clones appear in the TCRdb table, and some are missing; sequencing was by immunoSEQ multiplex PCR. The sample lists 25,000 to 30,000 clones, roughly 86% occurring once. Overall study results and limits: Circulating CD4+ and CD8+ T cells showed clonal expansion by week 6 at 0.1 to 3.0 mg/kg.

This CDR3 is 13 amino acids long. Germline lookup yields CDR1 SGDLS and CDR2 YYNGEE. Trimming removed 5 bases at V and 7 bases at J, with 12 bases between. This chain connects TRBV9 to TRBJ2-2; D is perhaps TRBD2 (6 bases). The sequenced sample was CD4+ or CD8+ T cells sorted from blood, obtained in a trial of the OX40 agonist ivuxolimab. This receptor was identified in an adult with an advanced solid tumor such as melanoma, head and neck, liver or kidney cancer. The CDR3 DNA is TGTGCCAGCAGGGGGACTGCCGGCGGGGAGCTGTTTTTT. Its translation: CASRGTAGGELFF.